This T cell receptor beta chain was recovered during a study of shared clonotypes between healthy human individuals. From germline, CDR1 is MDHEN and CDR2 SYDVKM. The CDR3 totals 17 residues. V shed 5 bases and J shed 2 bases, with 20 bases lying between them. This clone was counted once. What it binds is unknown. Overall study results and limits: Some naive CD4 clonotypes, roughly 4.8%, turned up in common across a handful of donors. Specimens sampled were limited to blood, with tissue repertoires likely differing. Represented diversity, genetic and exposure-history alike, was limited by few donors. Estimated richness was generally greater in naive than memory subsets.

TCRdb's table, derived via immunoSEQ multiplex PCR, lists solely in-frame clones and lacks some. The sample has 740,000 or so clones; about three quarters are singletons. The J gene is TRBJ2-3, the V gene TRBV28, with D possibly matching TRBD2 (6 bases). Sequenced: memory CD4+ T cells sorted from blood. The subset: CD45RA-negative fraction. This receptor was obtained from a woman aged 25 to 39 in good health. Here the CDR3 reads CASSPANTDYYTDTQYF. Written as DNA, the CDR3 is TGTGCCAGCAGTCCGGCAAACACGGACTATTACACAGATACGCAGTATTTT.